This TCR beta chain was captured by sequencing in a study of blood T cell repertoires in COVID-19. Using immunoSEQ multiplex PCR, the repertoire was profiled, and TCRdb retains in-frame clones only, with some absent. The sample shows about 76,000 clones, approximately 86% of them seen only once. Material: peripheral blood. The origin of this receptor is a human donor in a cohort sampled during active COVID-19.

CDR3 protein: CASSQDAGAYTQYF. The CDR3 DNA follows: TGTGCCAGCAGCCAAGATGCGGGGGCTTATACGCAGTATTTT. The genes are TRBV3-1 (or the pseudogene TRBV3-2) and TRBJ2-3; TRBD2 is a possible D gene (7 bases). Trimming pared 0 bases from V and 7 bases from J, leaving 11 bases between. Germline V gene data show CDR1 as LGHDT and CDR2 as YNNKEL (reference sequence). The CDR3 is 14 amino acids.